The present entry profiles one T cell receptor (beta chain) with its context. This record comes from a study of OX40 agonist ivuxolimab in advanced cancers. This table comes from immunoSEQ multiplex PCR, and its TCRdb copy is limited to in-frame clones, with some not included. Of under 80,000 clones listed, roughly 92% were seen once; the top ten hold around 6%. Trimming at V came to 10 bases and at J to 3 bases, leaving 10 bases not matched to a gene. The CDR3 extends over 14 amino acids. Germline-derived CDR1 and CDR2 are LNHDA and SQIVND (reference sequence). This rearrangement joins TRBV19 to TRBJ1-1; TRBD1 matches at 8 bases. Sequenced material: CD4+ or CD8+ T cells sorted from blood, taken in a trial of the OX40 agonist ivuxolimab. This clonotype was obtained from an adult with an advanced solid tumor such as melanoma, head and neck, liver or kidney cancer. CDR3 sequence reads: CATYPTGEDTEAFF. In DNA form, the CDR3 reads TGTGCCACCTACCCGACAGGGGAGGACACTGAAGCTTTCTTT.